One sample yielded the 14 T cell receptor beta chains listed below, sequenced in a study of T cell repertoires in cytomegalovirus infection (dated by TCRdb to between 2018 and 2020). For these receptors, no antigen is known. The sample's treatment or condition label, decoded: in vitro stimulation with specific CMV peptide epitopes to enrich CMV-specific T cells. The reads were generated on an Illumina HiSeq 1500. The raw public reads went through TCRdb reprocessing: fastp at Q25, MiXCR clone calling, in-frame beta chains kept. Records with the same CDR3 protein are collapsed into one entry carrying the most frequent genes and DNA. The sample data list roughly 700,000 distinct CDR3 sequences, and around 35% of these were observed just once. Jointly, the top ten make up over 15% of the sample. The sequenced sample was cultured PBMCs, obtained from culture after CMV antigen stimulation. All receptors come from a human donor in good health (CMV status not recorded). Some clones in this sample may be carry-over from other donors' samples.

V is TRBV12-3 or TRBV12-4 and J is TRBJ2-5; 8 bases align to TRBD2. With V trimmed by 2 bases and J by 4 bases, 6 bases remained unmatched. This CDR3 is built from 15 residues. CDR3 nucleotides: TGTGCCAGCAGTTTAATGCGGGGGGCCGGAGAGACCCAGTACTTC. Translation: CASSLMRGAGETQYF.

This clonotype was counted at least ten times. The chain employs TRBV7-2 and TRBJ2-5; the match to TRBD2 covers 13 bases. The germline CDR1 and CDR2 sequences are SGHTA and FQGNSA. The CDR3 runs 18 residues. Unmatched junction bases numbered 7, after V lost 3 bases and J lost 0 bases. This CDR3 is CASSLATSGGQYQETQYF. CDR3 DNA sequence: TGTGCCAGCAGCTTGGCGACTAGCGGGGGGCAGTACCAAGAGACCCAGTACTTC.

This clonotype showed up many times. The chain is built from TRBV6-1 and TRBJ2-3, with D perhaps matching TRBD2 (6 bases). The CDR3 covers 13 residues. Germline V lookup: CDR1 MNHNS, CDR2 SASEGT. V was cut by 8 bases and J by 2 bases, with 11 bases left in between. Written as DNA, the CDR3 is TGTGCCAGCTCCCGGGACTTCACAGATACGCAGTATTTT. Protein: CASSRDFTDTQYF.

The chain has TRBV2 and TRBJ1-5; D call uncertain. The CDR3 sequence is 12 residues long. The germline gives CDR1 SNHLY, CDR2 FYNNEI. Trimming pared 7 bases from V and 8 bases from J, leaving 12 bases between. CDR3 region: CASMRAFEPQHF. In DNA form, the CDR3 reads TGTGCCAGCATGAGGGCATTTGAGCCCCAGCATTTT.

The chain recombines TRBV10-3 with TRBJ1-5; D possibly corresponds to TRBD1 (5 bases). Looked up from germline, CDR1 is ENHRY and CDR2 is SYGVKD. The CDR3 has 15 amino acids. Trimming removed 6 bases at V and 1 base at J, with 13 bases between. CDR3 protein: CAISNQGGSNQPQHF. CDR3 nucleotides: TGTGCCATCAGCAACCAGGGAGGAAGCAATCAGCCCCAGCATTTT.

Only a few counts were recorded for this clonotype. The V and J genes are TRBV6-1 and TRBJ2-7; 10 bases map to TRBD1. The length of the CDR3 is 14 residues. The germline gives CDR1 MNHNS, CDR2 SASEGT. J gave up 4 bases and V 5 bases, and 5 bases lay outside the gene matches. The CDR3 is CASSPWDRGYEQYF. In nucleotides, the CDR3 is TGTGCCAGCAGTCCCTGGGACAGGGGATACGAGCAGTACTTC.

The chain couples TRBV2 to TRBJ1-2, with a weak D call TRBD1 (6 bases). V was shortened by 6 bases and J by 5 bases, with 16 bases between the two germline ends. Germline V gene data show CDR1 as SNHLY and CDR2 as FYNNEI. The CDR3 spans 14 residues. The CDR3 DNA sequence: TGTGCCAGCAGACAGGGTTCCATGGGGTATGGCTACACCTTC. This sequence encodes CASRQGSMGYGYTF.

This clonotype was seen many times. The CDR3 nucleotides are TGTGTGACCCAAGTTGGGACGCAGAACACTGAAGCTTTCTTT. The encoded protein is CVTQVGTQNTEAFF. The genes are TRBV7-8 and TRBJ1-1; tentatively, D is TRBD1 (5 bases). Looked up from germline, CDR1 is SGHVS and CDR2 is FQNEAQ. The CDR3 contains 14 residues.

This clonotype appeared many times. The rearrangement links TRBV7-2 to TRBJ2-5; TRBD1 agrees at 8 bases. Looked up from germline, CDR1 is SGHTA and CDR2 is FQGNSA. This CDR3 is built from 14 residues. V dropped 3 bases and J dropped 4; count of bases not matched to a gene: 4. The CDR3 sequence is CASSFAGGGETQYF. In nucleotides, the CDR3 is TGTGCCAGCAGCTTCGCAGGGGGCGGAGAGACCCAGTACTTC.

This clonotype was found many times. The chain uses TRBV6-1 and TRBJ2-1; a possible D gene is TRBD1 (6 bases). V lost 1 base and J lost 3, with 19 bases in between. Germline-derived CDR1 and CDR2 are MNHNS and SASEGT. The CDR3 runs to 18 residues. The CDR3 loop reads CASSEEGHGSPIYNEQFF. As DNA, the CDR3 is TGTGCCAGCAGTGAAGAGGGACATGGCTCTCCGATCTACAATGAGCAGTTCTTC.

This clonotype occurred many times. The J gene is TRBJ2-1, the V gene TRBV6-2 or TRBV6-3, with 7 bases lining up with TRBD1. The CDR3 spans 16 residues. With 5 bases clipped from V and 2 bases from J, the junction kept 9 bases outside the gene matches. The V gene's germline CDR1 is MNHEY and CDR2 SVGEGT. The CDR3: CASSTYRGQTYNEQFF. The CDR3 DNA reads as TGTGCCAGCAGTACATACAGGGGACAAACCTACAATGAGCAGTTCTTC.

The chain combines TRBV9 with TRBJ2-1, with 15 bases that match TRBD2. The CDR3 runs 16 residues. J was trimmed by 7 bases and V by 4 bases; bases with no gene match: 6. Germline V lookup: CDR1 SGDLS, CDR2 YYNGEE. In DNA, the CDR3 is TGTGCCAGCAGCTTCGCCGGGACTAGCGGGGGGAATGAGCAGTTCTTC. Residues: CASSFAGTSGGNEQFF.

With regard to this clonotype: The junction departs from germline at one end; a sequencing error may be responsible. V usage is TRBV18 and J usage is TRBJ1-2; D gene unclear. In germline, CDR1 is KGHSH, CDR2 LQKENI. There are 15 residues in the CDR3. The CDR3 nucleotides are TGTGCCACCGCCGGCGGTACGATGGGCTCTTATGGCAACACCTTC. This encodes CATAGGTMGSYGNTF.

The genes are TRBV7-6 and TRBJ2-2; 10 bases agree with TRBD1. Germline CDR1 SGHVS, CDR2 FNYEAQ. The CDR3 runs 16 residues. V was clipped by 7 bases and J by 0 bases; unmatched bases: 5. CDR3 in DNA: TGTGCCAGCATCGGGACAGGGGTTACGAACACCGGGGAGCTGTTTTTT. It yields the protein CASIGTGVTNTGELFF. Complete variable domain (other parts from reference TRBV7-6 and TRBJ2-2): GAGVSQSPRYKVTKRGQDVALRCDPISGHVSLYWYRQALGQGPEFLTYFNYEAQQDKSGLPNDRFSAERPEGSISTLTIQRTEQRDSAMYRCASIGTGVTNTGELFFGEGSRLTVL.